This TCR beta chain was sequenced in a study of blood T cells in healthy people across ages. Study-wide results and limits: Observed TCR beta diversity per million T cells went down as age went up. This fall followed a roughly linear course with age. Diversity was higher, and naive CD4+ cells more numerous, in long-lived donors than in aged donors.

Alongside a J-beta primer mix, a sample-barcoded 5' primer served in a second PCR lasting roughly 7 to 11 cycles. TCRdb re-derived calls from the 5' RACE reads in MiXCR, one entry per CDR3 protein. The sample has over 1,500,000 distinct CDR3 sequences, roughly 50% seen once. Points on this clonotype: The antigen remains undetermined.

The sequenced sample consisted of blood. This sequence originates from a woman aged 35 to 49 in good health.

CDR3 nucleotide sequence: TGTGCCAGCAGTGGCCCTGTAAATGACAGAGACTATGGCTACACCTTC. As protein: CASSGPVNDRDYGYTF. The chain uses TRBV6-1 and TRBJ1-2, with D perhaps matching TRBD1 (5 bases). Germline-derived CDR1 and CDR2 are MNHNS and SASEGT. The CDR3 is 16 residues long. Trimming removed 4 bases from V and 3 bases from J, with 18 bases in between.